Listed below are T cell receptor beta chains from one sample, sequenced in a study of cytomegalovirus exposure and HLA in healthy donors. The protocol was immunoSEQ multiplex PCR, while the TCRdb copy is restricted to in-frame clones and leaves out a portion. Of 110,000 to 150,000 clones in the sample, over 80% were seen once. The sequenced sample was PBMCs. The source is a female donor in good health and CMV-seronegative. Both conserved end residues are part of each CDR3. The D gene is left open where the match is weak. Expanded clones are given a class, and other clones once, few, many or no size at all.

D: -
size: -
V: TRBV5-1
J: TRBJ2-7
DNA: TGCGCCAGCAGCGCGGGGTACGAGCAGTACTTC
CDR3: CASSAGYEQYF

D: TRBD2
size: once
V: TRBV13
J: TRBJ2-2
DNA: TGTGCCAGCAGCTTGGGACTAGCGGCCTCCACCGGGGAGCTGTTTTTT
CDR3: CASSLGLAASTGELFF

D: -
size: -
V: TRBV6-1
J: TRBJ1-3
DNA: TGTGCCAGCAGTGTTACAGGGACCAGAGGAAACACCATATATTTT
CDR3: CASSVTGTRGNTIYF

D: -
size: -
V: TRBV27
J: TRBJ2-7
DNA: TGTGCCAGCAGCCACATGTCCGGGATCGAGCAGTACTTC
CDR3: CASSHMSGIEQYF

D: -
size: -
V: TRBV10-2
J: TRBJ2-1
DNA: TGCGCCAGCAGTGCAGGCGTTAGCGAGTACACTAACAATGAGCAGTTCTTC
CDR3: CASSAGVSEYTNNEQFF

D: TRBD2
size: -
V: TRBV11-3
J: TRBJ2-1
DNA: TGTGCCAGCAGCCCCGGGACTAGCGCTGGTGAGCAGTTCTTC
CDR3: CASSPGTSAGEQFF

D: -
size: -
V: TRBV5-1
J: TRBJ2-3
DNA: TGCGCCAGCAGCAACGGGTTCACAGATACGCAGTATTTT
CDR3: CASSNGFTDTQYF

D: -
size: -
V: TRBV28
J: TRBJ2-2
DNA: TGTGCCAGCAGTTTAGGGTCGGGAAGGGTAGACACCGGGGAGCTGTTTTTT
CDR3: CASSLGSGRVDTGELFF

D: TRBD1
size: -
V: TRBV5-1
J: TRBJ2-4
DNA: TGCGCCAGCAGCCCGCCTCGGACAGGGAACGGCAAAAACATTCAGTACTTC
CDR3: CASSPPRTGNGKNIQYF

D: TRBD1
size: -
V: TRBV7-8
J: TRBJ1-1
DNA: TGTGCCAGCAGCTTAGAGCTGACAGGGGGCAGCGGAACTGAAGCTTTCTTT
CDR3: CASSLELTGGSGTEAFF

D: TRBD2
size: -
V: TRBV29-1
J: TRBJ2-7
DNA: TGCAGCGTTGAAGGGACTAGCGCCGAATCCTACGAGCAGTACTTC
CDR3: CSVEGTSAESYEQYF

D: -
size: -
V: TRBV28
J: TRBJ2-3
DNA: TGTGCCAGCAGTTTAGGCCTGGACCAAACGCGGGCACACACAGATACGCAGTATTTT
CDR3: CASSLGLDQTRAHTDTQYF

D: -
size: -
V: TRBV28
J: TRBJ2-7
DNA: TGTGCCAGCAGTCCCCCTGACGGGTACGAGCAGTACTTC
CDR3: CASSPPDGYEQYF

D: TRBD1
size: -
V: TRBV6-1
J: TRBJ2-7
DNA: TGTGCCAGCAGTGGCCTTGGGACAGGGTTCTACGAGCAGTACTTC
CDR3: CASSGLGTGFYEQYF

D: TRBD1
size: -
V: TRBV6-4
J: TRBJ2-7
DNA: TGTGCCAGCAGTGACTTACGGACAGGGGCCTACGAGCAGTACTTC
CDR3: CASSDLRTGAYEQYF

D: TRBD2
size: -
V: TRBV9
J: TRBJ2-5
DNA: TGTGCCAGCAGCGTAGCTCTAGCGGAAGAGACCCAGTACTTC
CDR3: CASSVALAEETQYF

D: -
size: -
V: TRBV28
J: TRBJ1-5
DNA: TGTGCCAGCAGTCCCCTTGGGGAAGGGGTGGGTCAGCCCCAGCATTTT
CDR3: CASSPLGEGVGQPQHF

D: -
size: -
V: TRBV18
J: TRBJ2-4
DNA: TGTGCCAGCTCAGCGGGCTGGTTTGAGGGAAACATTCAGTACTTC
CDR3: CASSAGWFEGNIQYF

D: -
size: -
V: TRBV6-5
J: TRBJ1-5
DNA: TGTGCCAGCAGTTACTCTCGCAGGGATCAGCCCCAGCATTTT
CDR3: CASSYSRRDQPQHF

D: -
size: few
V: TRBV6-5
J: TRBJ1-1
DNA: TGTGCCAGCAGTTACTCAGGAGGAAAGACTGAAGCTTTCTTT
CDR3: CASSYSGGKTEAFF

D: -
size: -
V: TRBV4-1
J: TRBJ2-7
DNA: TGCGCCAGCAGCCAGCCTTTTTCTTTGGGGCAAACCTACGAGCAGTACTTC
CDR3: CASSQPFSLGQTYEQYF

D: TRBD2
size: -
V: TRBV6-1
J: TRBJ2-1
DNA: TGTGCCAGCAGTGGACAGACTAGCGGGAGAAGGAATGAGCAGTTCTTC
CDR3: CASSGQTSGRRNEQFF

D: TRBD1
size: -
V: TRBV6-1
J: TRBJ2-7
DNA: TGTGCCAGTGAGGACAGGCCTTCCTACGAGCAGTACTTC
CDR3: CASEDRPSYEQYF

D: TRBD2
size: -
V: TRBV6-6
J: TRBJ2-7
DNA: TGTGCCAGCAGGCTAGCGGACTACGAGCAGTACTTC
CDR3: CASRLADYEQYF

D: TRBD1
size: -
V: TRBV28
J: TRBJ2-7
DNA: TGTGCCAGCAGTTTGGTATGGGGACAGGGTTCCTACGAGCAGTACTTC
CDR3: CASSLVWGQGSYEQYF

D: -
size: -
V: TRBV6-1
J: TRBJ1-1
DNA: TGTGCCAGCAGCGACGGATCGCGAGGGGCTTTCTTT
CDR3: CASSDGSRGAFF

D: TRBD1
size: few
V: TRBV10-3
J: TRBJ2-1
DNA: TGTGCCATCAGAGGACAGGACTCCTACAATGAGCAGTTCTTC
CDR3: CAIRGQDSYNEQFF

D: -
size: -
V: TRBV7-9
J: TRBJ2-5
DNA: TGTGCCAGCAGCTTAGGGGGCAGGAAGATGAGGACCAAAGAGACCCAGTACTTC
CDR3: CASSLGGRKMRTKETQYF

D: TRBD1
size: -
V: TRBV5-4
J: TRBJ1-5
DNA: TGTGCCAGCAGCTTGACGGGGACAGGGGGTAATCAGCCCCAGCATTTT
CDR3: CASSLTGTGGNQPQHF

D: -
size: few
V: TRBV6-1
J: TRBJ1-5
DNA: TGTGCCAGCAAGGACAGCCGACATCAGCCCCAGCATTTT
CDR3: CASKDSRHQPQHF

D: -
size: -
V: TRBV28
J: TRBJ1-2
DNA: TGTGCCAGCAGCCCCGACTGGGACTATGGCTACACCTTC
CDR3: CASSPDWDYGYTF

D: -
size: -
V: TRBV12-2
J: TRBJ2-7
DNA: TGTGCAAGTCGCTTAGTTTTCCCCACCAAACAGGCCTACGAGCAGTACTTC
CDR3: CASRLVFPTKQAYEQYF

D: -
size: -
V: TRBV6-5
J: TRBJ2-7
DNA: TGTGCCAGCAAAACAGCGGCTTACGAGCAGTACTTC
CDR3: CASKTAAYEQYF

D: -
size: -
V: TRBV2
J: TRBJ1-5
DNA: TGTGCCAGCAGCCGTACGGGGGGGCCCCAGCATTTT
CDR3: CASSRTGGPQHF

D: TRBD2
size: -
V: TRBV19
J: TRBJ2-2
DNA: TGTGCCAGTAGTCCCACGAAACGTAGCGGGAGGAACACCGGGGAGCTGTTTTTT
CDR3: CASSPTKRSGRNTGELFF

D: -
size: once
V: TRBV5-1
J: TRBJ1-1
DNA: TGCGCCAGCAGCTTCCGGACATCGGGCACTGAAGCTTTCTTT
CDR3: CASSFRTSGTEAFF

D: TRBD2
size: -
V: TRBV19
J: TRBJ2-1
DNA: TGTGCCAGTAGTATTCGGTGGACTAGCGGGAGGAATGAGCAGTTCTTC
CDR3: CASSIRWTSGRNEQFF

D: -
size: -
V: TRBV28
J: TRBJ1-1
DNA: TGTGCCAGCAGTTTAAAGAGGGTTGAAGCTTTCTTT
CDR3: CASSLKRVEAFF

D: -
size: few
V: TRBV27
J: TRBJ1-4
DNA: TGTGCCAGCAGTGGCAAGGGGGTCGGTAATGAAAAACTGTTTTTT
CDR3: CASSGKGVGNEKLFF

D: TRBD1
size: few
V: TRBV4-1
J: TRBJ1-5
DNA: TGCGCCAGCAGCCAGGACAGGGCGCACAATCAGCCCCAGCATTTT
CDR3: CASSQDRAHNQPQHF

D: TRBD1
size: -
V: TRBV27
J: TRBJ1-2
DNA: TGTGCCAGCGCCTACAGGGGGCAGAACTATGGCTACACCTTC
CDR3: CASAYRGQNYGYTF

D: TRBD1
size: -
V: TRBV29-1
J: TRBJ2-7
DNA: TGCAGCGTAATGACAGGGGACTACGAGCAGTACTTC
CDR3: CSVMTGDYEQYF

D: -
size: -
V: TRBV28
J: TRBJ2-6
DNA: TGTGCCAGCCGGAGTTCTGGGGCCAACGTCCTGACTTTC
CDR3: CASRSSGANVLTF

D: TRBD2
size: -
V: TRBV5-1
J: TRBJ2-1
DNA: TGCGCCAGCAGCAAACTAGCGGGAGGGCCCAATGAGCAGTTCTTC
CDR3: CASSKLAGGPNEQFF

D: -
size: once
V: TRBV4-2
J: TRBJ2-7
DNA: TGTGCCAGCAGTCGCCTAGGGGCTTACGAGCAGTACTTC
CDR3: CASSRLGAYEQYF

D: -
size: once
V: TRBV7-9
J: TRBJ2-5
DNA: TGTGCCAGCAGCGCTACCGGGGTCCAAGAGACCCAGTACTTC
CDR3: CASSATGVQETQYF

D: -
size: -
V: TRBV2
J: TRBJ2-2
DNA: TGTGCCAGCAGCCAATCTGCCAGGGATAGTAACACCGGGGAGCTGTTTTTT
CDR3: CASSQSARDSNTGELFF

D: TRBD2
size: -
V: TRBV19
J: TRBJ2-7
DNA: TGTGCCAGTAGTATAGATCGACTAGCGGGAGAGTACGAGCAGTACTTC
CDR3: CASSIDRLAGEYEQYF

D: TRBD2
size: -
V: TRBV7-9
J: TRBJ2-7
DNA: TGTGCCAGCAGCTTGGGACTAGCGGGAGGCCACGAGCAGTACTTC
CDR3: CASSLGLAGGHEQYF

D: TRBD2
size: -
V: TRBV19
J: TRBJ2-2
DNA: TGTGCCACCCGCCCGCGGGAGGGTAACACCGGGGAGCTGTTTTTT
CDR3: CATRPREGNTGELFF

D: TRBD2
size: -
V: TRBV6-1
J: TRBJ2-1
DNA: TGTGCCAGCACAGCGGGGGCCTACAATGAGCAGTTCTTC
CDR3: CASTAGAYNEQFF

D: -
size: -
V: TRBV6-1
J: TRBJ2-7
DNA: TGTGCCAGCAGTGAAGCGGGAACAGGGACCTACGAGCAGTACTTC
CDR3: CASSEAGTGTYEQYF

D: -
size: -
V: TRBV28
J: TRBJ1-4
DNA: TGTGCCAGCAGTTGGGGGCTTGAAAAACTGTTTTTT
CDR3: CASSWGLEKLFF